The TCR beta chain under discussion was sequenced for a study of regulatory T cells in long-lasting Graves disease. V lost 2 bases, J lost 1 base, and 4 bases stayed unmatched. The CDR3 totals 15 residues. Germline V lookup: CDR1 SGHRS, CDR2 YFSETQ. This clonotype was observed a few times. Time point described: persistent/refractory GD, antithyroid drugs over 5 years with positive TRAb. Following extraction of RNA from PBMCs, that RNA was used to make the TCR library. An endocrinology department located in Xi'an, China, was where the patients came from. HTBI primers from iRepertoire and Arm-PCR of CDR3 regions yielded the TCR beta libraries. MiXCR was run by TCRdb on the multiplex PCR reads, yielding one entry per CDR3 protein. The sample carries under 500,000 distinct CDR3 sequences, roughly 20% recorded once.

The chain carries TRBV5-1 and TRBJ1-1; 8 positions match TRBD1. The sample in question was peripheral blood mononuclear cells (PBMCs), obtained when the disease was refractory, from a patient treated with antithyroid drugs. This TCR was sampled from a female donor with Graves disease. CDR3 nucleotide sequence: TGCGCCAGCAGCTTTCAGGGGGCGGGGAACACTGAAGCTTTCTTT. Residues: CASSFQGAGNTEAFF. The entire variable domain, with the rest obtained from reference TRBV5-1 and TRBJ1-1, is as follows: KAGVTQTPRYLIKTRGQQVTLSCSPISGHRSVSWYQQTPGQGLQFLFEYFSETQRNKGNFPGRFSGRQFSNSRSEMNVSTLELGDSALYLCASSFQGAGNTEAFFGQGTRLTVV.